The T cell receptor (beta chain) described here comes from a study of regulatory T cells (dated 2018 in TCRdb). Regarding the complete study: The study compared T-cell receptor beta repertoires of sorted regulatory, conventional CD4+ and CD8+ T cells in CD3G-deficient patients with those in healthy controls.

This clone was observed a few times. Its antigen is currently not known. One base away there is no much larger clone; base qualities are not given. For the multiplex PCR, 52 forward TRBV primers and 13 reverse TRBJ primers were used, and amplification bias was corrected with both assay-based and computational methods. Rearranged TRB loci were amplified from genomic DNA by multiplex PCR within the immunoSEQ assay. TRB amplicons were sequenced on an Illumina HiSeq platform. In the authors' own workflow: Custom algorithms error-filtered the raw sequences and aligned the raw sequences to reference gene sequences, after which the immunoSEQ online tools were used for analysis. Frequencies of productive and nonproductive TRB rearrangements were evaluated among both unique and total sequences. Assessment of potential self-reactivity relied on the hydrophobicity of positions 6 and 7 in the TRB CDR3, along with their amino acid composition. Groups were compared by t tests, Mann-Whitney tests or two-way ANOVA performed in Prism software. As stored in TCRdb, this immuneACCESS dataset retains in-frame rearrangements with V and J assigned. A fraction of the clones does not appear; measured against another copy, unresolved V genes explain less than half of the discrepancy, and the remainder lacks a known reason. D and trimming were read from the DNA, whereas the V and J calls and clone size are those reported in that table. In all, the sample holds 32,000 or so clones, and 92% of those were seen once. Of the sample, less than 2% is held by the ten largest clones.

Overall study outcomes, separate from this receptor: Restricted unique TRB V-J pairs and skewed V and J gene usage were observed in patient repertoires, most markedly in regulatory T cells. Enrichment for hydrophobic residues at CDR3 positions 6 and 7 was found in conventional CD4+ T cells from CD3G-deficient patients, suggesting more self-reactive specificities.

Evidence of autoimmunity was found in all CD3G-deficient patients, and more severe autoimmunity was observed in two of the patients. Patients ranged from 2 to 39 years of age at testing and had reduced naive and increased memory CD4+ and CD8+ T-cell proportions. CD4+ cells were FACS-sorted into CD25-high CD127-low regulatory T cells and CD25-low CD127-high conventional CD4+ T cells. About six individuals with CD3G deficiency were included in the patient group. Patient samples and clinical data were obtained from an international physician network spanning the United States, Europe and Asia. Peripheral blood mononuclear cells were isolated by Ficoll density separation. V and J are truncated by 4 bases and 4 bases respectively, leaving an intervening sequence of 4 bases. Per the germline V gene, MDHEN is the CDR1 and SYDVKM is the CDR2. The CDR3 goes from the cysteine to the phenylalanine over 11 residues. Only the CDR3 part of the read is kept: 33 bases, read in frame from the first base.

Input material: conventional CD4+ T cells sorted from blood. The chain is assembled from TRBV28 and TRBJ1-2, with the identity of the D gene unclear. The source is a person aged 18-35 years with CD3G deficiency. For the CDR3, the sequence is CASSSPYGYTF. The DNA reads as follows: TGTGCCAGCAGTTCGCCCTATGGCTACACCTTC.